These T cell receptor beta chains were read from a single sample in a study of CD8+CD57+ T cells in acquired aplastic anemia. Using its own MiXCR run on the reads, TCRdb lists one record per CDR3 protein. The repertoire holds fewer than 250,000 distinct CDR3 sequences, around 45% seen once, with 6.5% to 10% in the top ten. Sequenced input: sorted CD4+, CD8+, or CD8+CD57+ T cells (not recorded which) from PBMCs. The source of these receptors is a human donor with aplastic anemia. CDR3s include the opening cysteine and the closing phenylalanine or tryptophan. D genes are given only for firm matches. Clone size is shown for a subset of rows, as once, few, many or a class of expanded clone.

j_gene	d_gene	v_gene	abundance	CDR3nt	CDR3aa
TRBJ2-2	NA	TRBV7-9	many	TGTGCCAGCGGAGGGACTCTCCGGAACACCGGGGAGCTGTTTTTT	CASGGTLRNTGELFF
TRBJ1-2	TRBD1	TRBV6-9	NA	TGTGCCAGCAGTGACTCCCCAGGGGGCTCAGGCTACACCTTC	CASSDSPGGSGYTF
TRBJ2-1	NA	TRBV10-3	NA	TGTGCCATCGGTGAGTCATCCGGCGGAGACTACAATGAGCAGTTCTTC	CAIGESSGGDYNEQFF
TRBJ2-7	NA	TRBV20-1	NA	TGCAGTGCTAGGAGCGGGTACTACGAGCAGTACTTC	CSARSGYYEQYF
TRBJ1-4	NA	TRBV29-1	NA	TGCAGCGTTGGTACAGCCTCAACTAATGAAAAACTGTTTTTT	CSVGTASTNEKLFF
TRBJ2-7	NA	TRBV20-1	many	TGCAGTGCGAAGGGGCGGGCTTCCTACGAGCAGTACTTC	CSAKGRASYEQYF
TRBJ1-1	NA	TRBV5-6	many	TGTGCCAGCAGCGCGGGGGGCTGGTTGGCTTTCTTT	CASSAGGWLAFF
TRBJ2-5	TRBD2	TRBV10-1	NA	TGCGCCAGCAGAGCGGGAGTATCAGAGACCCAGTACTTC	CASRAGVSETQYF
TRBJ2-7	NA	TRBV6-1	NA	TGTGCCAGCAGTGAATTTTACGAGCAGTACTTC	CASSEFYEQYF
TRBJ1-5	NA	TRBV19	few	TGTGCCAGTAGTACCCACGGGACGTCAGGGAGCAATCAGCCCCAGCATTTT	CASSTHGTSGSNQPQHF
TRBJ1-2	TRBD1	TRBV7-2	NA	TGCGCCAGCAGCTTGGACAGCCAGGGGGCGAACTATGGCTACACCTTC	CASSLDSQGANYGYTF
TRBJ1-2	TRBD1	TRBV7-9	NA	TGTGCCAGCAGCTTAGCCGGACAGGGATTTAATGGCTACACCTTC	CASSLAGQGFNGYTF
TRBJ1-4	TRBD1	TRBV9	NA	TGTGCCAGCAGCTTCCGAGACAGGGGAAAACTGCTTTTT	CASSFRDRGKLLF
TRBJ2-5	TRBD1	TRBV7-9	NA	TGTGCCAGCAGAGCACACGAGGGGGCAGAGACCCAGTACTTC	CASRAHEGAETQYF
TRBJ2-3	TRBD2	TRBV15	NA	TGTGCCACCACCCAGGGACTAGCGCAGACGCAGTATTTT	CATTQGLAQTQYF
TRBJ1-4	NA	TRBV5-1	NA	TGCGCCAGCAGCATTGAGGGAGCAACTAATGAAAAACTGTTTTTT	CASSIEGATNEKLFF
TRBJ2-2	TRBD1	TRBV7-2	NA	TGTGCCAGCAGCTTGGACAGGGTTGACACCGGGGAGCTGTTTTTT	CASSLDRVDTGELFF
TRBJ1-3	NA	TRBV9	NA	TGTGCTAGCCGCGTCCAAGTCCGCTCTGGAAACACCATATATTTT	CASRVQVRSGNTIYF
TRBJ2-5	NA	TRBV10-3	NA	TGTGCCATCAGGGCCTCGGGCTCGATAGGCCAAGAGACCCAGTACTTC	CAIRASGSIGQETQYF
TRBJ1-1	NA	TRBV7-3	few	TGTGCCAGCAGCCCAGGAAGACAGAACACTGAAGCTTTCTTT	CASSPGRQNTEAFF
TRBJ2-7	TRBD2	TRBV2	NA	TGTGCCAGCAGACACTCTAGCGGGAGGTACGAGCAGTACTTC	CASRHSSGRYEQYF
TRBJ2-1	NA	TRBV5-1	many	TGCGCCAGCAGCTTGAGTAGCGGTGATGAGCAGTTCTTC	CASSLSSGDEQFF
TRBJ2-1	NA	TRBV15	many	TGTGCCACCAGCAGAGTCAGAGACTACGGCTACAGTGAGCAGTTCTTC	CATSRVRDYGYSEQFF
TRBJ1-3	TRBD1	TRBV10-3	NA	TGTGCCATCAGTGCACCGGGACAGTACTCTGGAAACACCATATATTTT	CAISAPGQYSGNTIYF
TRBJ2-5	NA	TRBV14	NA	TGTGCCAGCAGCCAACCTAGCTACGGAGGCCAAGGGACCCAGTACTTC	CASSQPSYGGQGTQYF
TRBJ2-1	TRBD2	TRBV7-3	NA	TGTGCCGGCAGCTTAATGGGGACTAGCGGTCTCAATGAGCAGTCCTTC	CAGSLMGTSGLNEQSF
TRBJ2-3	NA	TRBV15	NA	TGTGCCACCAGCAGAGCCCCTGTAGATACGCAGTATTTT	CATSRAPVDTQYF